One and the same sample provided the 25 T cell receptor beta chains below, sequenced in a study of CD8+CD57+ T cells in acquired aplastic anemia. CDR3 and TCR beta VDJ profiling relied on genomic DNA as the template. TCRdb ran MiXCR on the reads and lists one entry per CDR3 protein. This table has 95,000 to 120,000 distinct CDR3 sequences, approximately 48% appearing once. The sequenced sample consisted of sorted CD4+, CD8+, or CD8+CD57+ T cells (not recorded which) from PBMCs. These receptors all come from a human donor in good health, serving as a control.

This clonotype has only a few counts. V and J are TRBV10-3 and TRBJ2-2, with 11 bases identical to TRBD2. Looked up from germline, CDR1 is ENHRY and CDR2 is SYGVKD. The junction had 2 bases not matched to a gene; V was cut back by 4 bases and J by 1 base. The CDR3 is made up of 16 amino acids. CDR3 residues: CAISAGLAGNTGELFF. The CDR3 bases are TGTGCCATCAGTGCCGGACTAGCGGGGAACACCGGGGAGCTGTTTTTT.

V is TRBV10-3 and J is TRBJ1-1; weak D call: TRBD1 (5 bases). This CDR3 comprises 12 residues. Germline CDR1 reads ENHRY; CDR2 reads SYGVKD. V lost 10 bases, J lost 3 bases, and 12 bases lay in between. This chain's CDR3 is CASRMGDTEAFF. The CDR3 region has the DNA TGTGCCAGCAGGATGGGGGACACTGAAGCTTTCTTT.

This clonotype was seen once. The chain combines TRBV7-8 with TRBJ2-5; 11 positions match TRBD2. CDR1 is SGHVS, CDR2 FQNEAQ, per germline. V was pared by 1 base and J by 5 bases, with 12 bases of the junction left unmatched. The CDR3 sequence is 18 residues long. DNA for the CDR3: TGTGCCAGCAGCTTAGGGACTAGCGGGCGGTCCTTACAGGAGACCCAGTACTTC. This codes for CASSLGTSGRSLQETQYF.

J is TRBJ1-2 and V is TRBV6-1; D not resolved. The length of the CDR3 is 14 residues. Trimming left V 5 bases short and J 12 bases short, with 22 bases between. The germline V gene encodes CDR1 MNHNS and CDR2 SASEGT. CDR3 nucleotides: TGTGCCAGCAGTCCCGATGGGCGATACTCTGGAAACACCTTC. Translation: CASSPDGRYSGNTF.

This clonotype appeared many times. The chain recombines TRBV9 with TRBJ1-1, with a weak D call TRBD1 (5 bases). The V gene lost 0 bases and the J gene lost 8 bases, with 5 bases spanning the gap. The CDR3 runs 11 residues. CDR1 is SGDLS, CDR2 YYNGEE, per germline. In DNA form, the CDR3 reads TGTGCCAGCAGCGTAGGGGGCGAAGCTTTCTTT. Its protein is CASSVGGEAFF.

This clonotype was seen only a few times. V and J are TRBV10-3 and TRBJ2-3, with D tentatively TRBD2 (5 bases). Between the trimmed V and J ends, which lost 6 bases and 6 bases, there was a span of 10 bases. The CDR3 has 12 amino acids. Germline CDR1 ENHRY, CDR2 SYGVKD. The CDR3 sequence is CAISTGIDTQYF. As DNA, the CDR3 is TGTGCCATCAGCACGGGGATCGATACGCAGTATTTT.

This clonotype was detected many times. The chain joins TRBV19 to TRBJ2-3, with a possible D match to TRBD1 (6 bases). Germline V gene sequence: CDR1 LNHDA, CDR2 SQIVND (reference sequence). The V end lost 10 bases, the J end lost 6 bases, and 8 bases lay between the germline ends. CDR3 length equals 10 residues. CDR3 in DNA: TGTGCCACCCAGGGGGATACGCAGTATTTT. Protein sequence: CATQGDTQYF.

This clonotype appeared a few times. This chain joins TRBV3-1 and TRBJ2-3; 10 nucleotides match TRBD2. Per germline, CDR1 LGHDT and CDR2 YNNKEL (reference sequence). Losses at the gene ends were 0 bases for V and 4 bases for J; bases not matched to a gene: 7. This CDR3 has 17 amino acids. CDR3 nucleotide sequence: TGTGCCAGCAGCCAAGATCACAGCGGGGGGGCCCCAGATACGCAGTATTTT. It specifies CASSQDHSGGAPDTQYF.

Ten or more counts support this clonotype. This rearrangement joins TRBV5-4 to TRBJ1-2; D uncertain. The V end was cut by 2 bases, the J end by 6 bases, with 11 bases between. The CDR3 loop spans 13 amino acids. From germline, CDR1 is SGHNT and CDR2 YYREEE (reference sequence). CDR3 protein: CASSLWGENGYTF. The CDR3 region has the DNA TGTGCCAGCAGCTTATGGGGAGAAAATGGCTACACCTTC.

Note on this clonotype: One junction end disagrees with the germline gene, perhaps due to a read error. CDR3 region: CASSLSGQGAYGQYF. The DNA of the CDR3 is TGTGCCAGCAGTTTATCGGGACAGGGGGCGTACGGGCAGTACTTC. This chain uses TRBV27 with TRBJ2-7, with 12 bases identical to TRBD1. Germline V gene lookup returns CDR1 MNHEY and CDR2 SMNVEV (reference sequence). This CDR3 comprises 15 residues.

The CDR3 region has the DNA TGTGCCAGCAGCCCAGACAGGGGGCGCGGGGACTACGAGCAGTACTTC. As protein: CASSPDRGRGDYEQYF. This rearrangement joins TRBV11-2 to TRBJ2-7; 10 bases line up with TRBD1. This CDR3 is 16 amino acids long. CDR1 is SGHAT, CDR2 FQNNGV, per germline. V dropped 5 bases and J dropped 3; count of bases not matched to a gene: 10.

This sequence joins TRBV11-1 and TRBJ2-3; no definite D call. Germline V CDR1 and CDR2: SGHAT, FQDESV (reference sequence). Trimming took 4 bases from V and 1 from J, leaving 18 bases between them. The CDR3 has 17 residues. Written as DNA, the CDR3 is TGTGCCAGCAGCTCCGCAGACCTCCCGACGGGCACAGATACGCAGTATTTT. It codes for CASSSADLPTGTDTQYF.

The V call is TRBV9, the J call TRBJ2-2; TRBD2 matches 11 bases. Germline V lookup: CDR1 SGDLS, CDR2 YYNGEE. The CDR3 runs 16 residues. V lost 4 bases to trimming and J lost 4 bases; unmatched junction nucleotides: 6. CDR3: CASSQGTSGGTGELFF. The DNA of the CDR3 is TGTGCCAGCAGCCAGGGGACTAGCGGCGGCACCGGGGAGCTGTTTTTT.

The genes are TRBV19 and TRBJ1-1; no firm D call. The CDR3 is made up of 13 amino acids. Germline lookup yields CDR1 LNHDA and CDR2 SQIVND (reference sequence). V lost 5 bases and J 6 bases, leaving 13 bases between the germline ends. The CDR3 DNA follows: TGTGCCAGTAGTTCAGGAGGTGACGCTGAAGCTTTCTTT. Its translation is CASSSGGDAEAFF.

The table lists this clonotype with many counts. This chain connects TRBV27 to TRBJ2-7; D gene uncertain. The V gene's germline CDR1 is MNHEY and CDR2 SMNVEV (reference sequence). Deletions cut 0 bases from V and 2 bases from J, with 5 bases between. The CDR3 runs to 13 residues. The CDR3, as DNA: TGTGCCAGCAGTTTATCCATGGCCTACGAGCAGTACTTC. The encoded protein is CASSLSMAYEQYF.

The chain recombines TRBV6-6 with TRBJ2-3; no definite D call. Germline CDR1 and CDR2: MNHNY and SVGAGI (reference sequence). Deletions cut 6 bases from V and 8 bases from J, with 6 bases between. This CDR3 is built from 10 residues. The CDR3 is CASRMFTQYF. The CDR3 DNA sequence: TGTGCCAGCAGGATGTTTACGCAGTATTTT.

The chain couples TRBV2 to TRBJ1-1, with D unresolved. Per the germline V gene, CDR1 is SNHLY and CDR2 is FYNNEI. The V and J ends lost 3 bases and 5 bases respectively, with 10 bases between them. This CDR3 has 13 amino acids. The chain's CDR3 is CASSEGTGTEAFF. Here the CDR3 DNA reads TGTGCCAGCAGTGAGGGTACGGGGACTGAAGCTTTCTTT. Together with reference TRBV2 and TRBJ1-1, the CDR3 gives the full variable domain: EPEVTQTPSHQVTQMGQEVILRCVPISNHLYFYWYRQILGQKVEFLVSFYNNEISEKSEIFDDQFSVERPDGSNFTLKIRSTKLEDSAMYFCASSEGTGTEAFFGQGTRLTVV.

This clonotype was found many times. CDR3 DNA sequence: TGTGCCAGCACAGGGGGAAACACTGAAGCTTTCTTT. Protein: CASTGGNTEAFF. This chain uses TRBV6-5 with TRBJ1-1, with 7 nucleotides matching TRBD1. The CDR3 length is 12 residues. Trimming took 7 bases from V and 2 from J; bases not matched to a gene: 1. Germline-derived CDR1 and CDR2 are MNHEY and SVGAGI.

This clonotype was detected ten times or more. The J gene is TRBJ2-1, the V gene TRBV6-6, with 7 bases aligning to TRBD2. Germline CDR1 is MNHNY and CDR2 is SVGAGI (reference sequence). V lost 2 bases, J lost 6 bases, and 7 bases stayed unmatched. The CDR3 is 15 amino acids. CDR3 residues: CASSYMGGGGNEQFF. The CDR3 nucleotides are TGTGCCAGCAGTTACATGGGCGGGGGAGGCAATGAGCAGTTCTTC.

This chain joins TRBV29-1 and TRBJ1-1; D is ambiguous. Germline V lookup: CDR1 SQVTM, CDR2 ANQGSEA. Trimming took off 3 bases at V and 0 bases at J, with 5 bases between the two ends. The length of the CDR3 is 12 residues. CDR3 region: CSVDRLNTEAFF. Here the CDR3 DNA reads TGCAGCGTTGATAGGTTGAACACTGAAGCTTTCTTT.

The V and J genes are TRBV9 and TRBJ2-3; TRBD2 agrees at 14 bases. CDR1 and CDR2 (germline): SGDLS, YYNGEE. CDR3 length: 18 residues. V dropped 3 bases and J dropped 2; count of bases not matched to a gene: 8. The CDR3 loop is CASSDGTSGRHPTDTQYF. The DNA of the CDR3 is TGTGCCAGCAGCGACGGGACTAGCGGGAGACATCCCACAGATACGCAGTATTTT.

With respect to this clonotype: As the CDR3 is not closed by the conserved phenylalanine or tryptophan, this likely results from a read error. Because the CDR3's place on the DNA is in doubt, the DNA is left out and the CDR3 is given as listed by TCRdb. The J gene is TRBJ2-6, the V gene TRBV7-3; the table's D call, TRBD1, was not checked against the DNA. Germline assignment: CDR1 SGHTA and CDR2 FQGTGA. The CDR3 sequence runs 16 residues, both termini included. The CDR3 sequence: CASSLTSHPWANVLTL.

A word on this clonotype: Its ends do not fully match the called genes, so a read error is possible. The V call is TRBV5-1, the J call TRBJ2-3; D is possibly TRBD2 (7 bases). Germline-derived CDR1 and CDR2 are SGHRS and YFSETQ. This CDR3 region has 15 residues. The CDR3 nucleotides are TGCCCCAGCAGCTTGGAGGGGGGGACTACAGATACGCAGTATTTT. Encoded protein: CPSSLEGGTTDTQYF. The variable domain in full, with the rest retrieved from reference TRBV5-1 and TRBJ2-3, is KAGVTQTPRYLIKTRGQQVTLSCSPISGHRSVSWYQQTPGQGLQFLFEYFSETQRNKGNFPGRFSGRQFSNSRSEMNVSTLELGDSALYLCPSSLEGGTTDTQYFGPGTRLTVL.

This clonotype was picked up many times. CDR3 amino acids: CSASLITGRNTEAFF. The CDR3 nucleotides are TGCAGTGCTAGCCTTATCACAGGCCGGAACACTGAAGCTTTCTTT. V is TRBV20-1 and J is TRBJ1-1; D perhaps matches TRBD1 (5 bases). V shed 3 bases and J shed 1 base, with 15 bases lying between them. This CDR3 contains 15 residues. The germline CDR1 and CDR2 sequences are DFQATT and SNEGSKA (reference sequence).

This clonotype was counted once. The CDR3 ends on some other residue instead of the conserved phenylalanine or tryptophan, so this is likely a read error. This chain joins TRBV7-3 and TRBJ1-3; maybe TRBD1 (5 bases). This CDR3 has 16 amino acids. V was cut by 1 base and J by 4 bases, with 14 bases left in between. Germline values: CDR1 SGHTA, CDR2 FQGTGA. This chain's CDR3 is CASSLITGTWGNTIYS. The CDR3 DNA sequence: TGTGCCAGCAGCTTAATAACTGGGACTTGGGGAAACACCATATATTCT.